One sample yielded the 7 T cell receptor beta chains listed below, sequenced in a study of spatial heterogeneity in lung cancer. TCRdb ran MiXCR on the 5' RACE reads and lists one entry per CDR3 protein. The profile shows fewer than 15,000 distinct CDR3 sequences, approximately 3.8% of them singletons. Sample time point: sample taken at primary tumor resection. The starting material was PBMCs, obtained at surgery. The source of these receptors is a male donor with early-stage non-small cell lung cancer.

This clonotype came up many times. The rearrangement joins TRBV7-9 to TRBJ2-2; maybe TRBD1 (5 bases). The CDR3 length is 14 residues. Trimming left V 6 bases short and J 1 base short, with 9 bases between. Germline CDR1 SEHNR, CDR2 FQNEAQ (reference sequence). CDR3 sequence reads: CASRRQGNTGELFF. CDR3 coding DNA: TGTGCCAGCAGACGCCAGGGGAACACCGGGGAGCTGTTTTTT. Using reference TRBV7-9 and TRBJ2-2 for the parts outside the CDR3, the full variable domain is DTGVSQNPRHKITKRGQNVTFRCDPISEHNRLYWYRQTLGQGPEFLTYFQNEAQLEKSRLLSDRFSAERPKGSFSTLEIQRTEQGDSAMYLCASRRQGNTGELFFGEGSRLTVL.

This clonotype is labeled as medium-sized. The rearrangement joins TRBV5-1 to TRBJ2-7; 7 bases match TRBD1. The CDR3 covers 14 residues. The V segment lost 1 base and the J segment 2 bases; nucleotides outside the gene matches: 3. Germline V gene data show CDR1 as SGHRS and CDR2 as YFSETQ. The CDR3 here is CASSLRDSAYEQYF. In DNA, the CDR3 is TGCGCCAGCAGCTTGAGGGACAGCGCCTACGAGCAGTACTTC.

This clonotype was detected ten times or more. CDR3 sequence (DNA): TGCAGTGCTGAGTCCCGGGAGGGCCGATTCTACAATGAGCAGTTCTTC. Its protein product is CSAESREGRFYNEQFF. V gene TRBV20-1 combines with J gene TRBJ2-1; 8 bases map to TRBD2. The germline CDR1 and CDR2 sequences are DFQATT and SNEGSKA (reference sequence). The CDR3 is made up of 16 amino acids. Trimming cost V 5 bases and J 3 bases; bases outside gene matches: 12.

This clonotype was counted many times. This rearrangement joins TRBV18 to TRBJ1-4; 9 bases map to TRBD1. V lost 6 bases to trimming and J lost 4 bases; unmatched junction nucleotides: 9. Germline V lookup: CDR1 KGHSH, CDR2 LQKENI. The CDR3 sequence is 16 residues long. This CDR3 is CASSATTGGSNEKLFF. The CDR3 coding sequence is TGTGCCAGCTCCGCGACGACAGGGGGGAGTAATGAAAAACTGTTTTTT.

This clonotype was detected ten times or more. In DNA form, the CDR3 reads TGTGCCAGCAGCCCCGGGGAGGGGACTTACAATGAGCAGTTCTTC. Translating gives CASSPGEGTYNEQFF. The chain recombines TRBV3-1 with TRBJ2-1, with 7 bases identical to TRBD2. This CDR3 is 15 amino acids long. The germline CDR1 and CDR2 sequences are LGHDT and YNNKEL (reference sequence). With 4 bases clipped from V and 4 bases from J, the junction kept 7 bases outside the gene matches.

This clonotype was observed many times. J is TRBJ2-2 and V is TRBV11-2; 12 nucleotides line up with TRBD2. J gave up 1 base and V 4 bases, and 1 base lay outside the gene matches. Germline V gene sequence: CDR1 SGHAT, CDR2 FQNNGV. CDR3 length: 16 residues. CDR3 region: CASSSLAGGNTGELFF. The CDR3 region has the DNA TGTGCCAGCAGCTCACTAGCGGGAGGGAACACCGGGGAGCTGTTTTTT.

This clonotype appeared many times. The J gene is TRBJ1-3, the V gene TRBV20-1; tentative D call: TRBD1 (5 bases). Germline V gene sequence: CDR1 DFQATT, CDR2 SNEGSKA (reference sequence). The V and J ends lost 2 bases and 4 bases respectively, with 18 bases between them. This CDR3 contains 16 residues. This CDR3 is CSARPSVRTSGNTIYF. In nucleotides, the CDR3 is TGCAGTGCTAGACCCTCGGTGAGGACATCCGGAAACACCATATATTTT.